This TCR beta chain originates from a study of blood T cell repertoires in COVID-19. Study as a whole: Nucleic acid was either cDNA or gDNA, and it came from T cells, B-cell-depleted T cells, or PBMCs.

Seattle enrolled patients during active infection and tracked them longitudinally. Measured with immunoSEQ multiplex PCR; TCRdb has only the in-frame clones, and not every one. The sample records 50,000 to 75,000 clones, roughly 78% being singletons. This clone was recorded a few times. What was sequenced was peripheral blood. This receptor was obtained from a man aged 55 to 70 with COVID-19, enrolled during active disease.

CDR3 nucleotides: TGCGCCAGCAGCCAAGAGTACACCAACACTGAAGCTTTCTTT. The encoded protein is CASSQEYTNTEAFF. The rearrangement joins TRBV4-1 to TRBJ1-1; D is uncertain. CDR3 size: 14 residues. Between the trimmed V and J ends, which lost 0 bases and 2 bases, there was a span of 7 bases. CDR1 is MGHRA, CDR2 YSYEKL, per germline.